The 24 T cell receptor beta chains reported below all come from one sample, sequenced in a study of technical replicates of blood from a handful of donors. TCRdb keeps only in-frame clones here, not all; method: immunoSEQ multiplex PCR. The sample holds tens of thousands of clones, approximately 94% seen once. The specimen sequenced was T cells isolated from PBMCs. Receptors were obtained from a human donor in good health.

V gene TRBV18 combines with J gene TRBJ1-1; a possible D gene is TRBD1 (5 bases). The CDR3 loop spans 12 amino acids. Trimming took 0 bases from V and 6 from J, leaving 5 bases between them. Germline CDR1 KGHSH, CDR2 LQKENI. CDR3 region: CASSPPGAEAFF. The CDR3 nucleotides are TGTGCCAGCTCACCACCAGGGGCTGAAGCTTTCTTT.

This clone showed up just once. V usage is TRBV4-1 and J usage is TRBJ2-7, with TRBD2 matching 10 bases. J lost 5 bases, V lost 10 bases, and 8 bases had no gene match. Germline assignment: CDR1 MGHRA and CDR2 YSYEKL. The CDR3 length is 13 residues. CDR3 sequence reads: CATELAGRHEQYF. The CDR3 nucleotides are TGCGCCACCGAACTAGCGGGACGTCACGAGCAGTACTTC.

The J gene is TRBJ1-2, the V gene TRBV5-1; TRBD1 agrees at 8 bases. CDR3 length: 13 amino acids. V shed 2 bases, J shed 9 bases, and the junction held 6 bases outside the gene matches. Per the germline V gene, CDR1 is SGHRS and CDR2 is YFSETQ. CDR3 sequence: CASSFGQGSSYTF. The DNA of the CDR3 is TGCGCCAGCAGCTTCGGACAGGGATCAAGCTACACCTTC.

The chain joins TRBV28 to TRBJ1-4, with TRBD1 as a possible D gene (6 bases). The germline V gene has CDR1 MDHEN and CDR2 SYDVKM. Trimming cost V 4 bases and J 10 bases, with 10 bases left between them. This CDR3 region has 12 residues. CDR3 nucleotide sequence: TGTGCCAGCAGTTATACAGGGTCAAAACTGTTTTTT. It yields the protein CASSYTGSKLFF. Together with reference TRBV28 and TRBJ1-4, the CDR3 gives the full variable domain: DVKVTQSSRYLVKRTGEKVFLECVQDMDHENMFWYRQDPGLGLRLIYFSYDVKMKEKGDIPEGYSVSREKKERFSLILESASTNQTSMYLCASSYTGSKLFFGSGTQLSVL.

The CDR3 DNA reads as TGTGCCAGCAGCGCCACAAATCAGCCCCAGCATTTT. As protein: CASSATNQPQHF. The chain recombines TRBV9 with TRBJ1-5; D unresolved. V dropped 3 bases and J dropped 4 bases, with 5 bases sitting between them. Per germline, CDR1 SGDLS and CDR2 YYNGEE. The CDR3 loop spans 12 amino acids.

The chain is built from TRBV7-6 and TRBJ1-1; D unclear. The CDR3 covers 13 residues. The V end was cut by 5 bases, the J end by 3 bases, with 10 bases between. In germline, CDR1 is SGHVS, CDR2 FNYEAQ. The CDR3 DNA reads TGTGCCAGCAGCCCCCAGGTGTACACTGAAGCTTTCTTT. The encoded protein is CASSPQVYTEAFF.

The CDR3 DNA sequence: TGTGCCAGTAGTGCTTTCAATTGGGCTAGCGGGATCGACGAGCAGTACTTC. It translates to CASSAFNWASGIDEQYF. The V gene is TRBV19, the J gene TRBJ2-7; 9 bases align to TRBD2. The junction had 16 bases not matched to a gene; V was cut back by 5 bases and J by 5 bases. Germline V gene sequence: CDR1 LNHDA, CDR2 SQIVND (reference sequence). The CDR3 consists of 17 residues.

The chain recombines TRBV28 with TRBJ1-4, with TRBD1 as a possible D gene (6 bases). CDR3 length: 14 amino acids. The germline gives CDR1 MDHEN, CDR2 SYDVKM. The V end was cut by 5 bases, the J end by 4 bases, with 11 bases between. The CDR3 region has the DNA TGTGCCAGCAGTCTACAGGGAATTAATGAAAAACTGTTTTTT. Residues: CASSLQGINEKLFF.

The V and J genes are TRBV7-3 and TRBJ2-1; 9 bases map to TRBD2. The CDR3 has 15 amino acids. The V and J ends lost 2 bases and 8 bases, in that order; junction bases with no gene match: 7. Germline values: CDR1 SGHTA, CDR2 FQGTGA. The CDR3 DNA sequence: TGTGCCAGCAGCTTATTAGCGGGAGCGGGCTATGAGCAGTTCTTC. The encoded protein is CASSLLAGAGYEQFF.

V usage is TRBV11-3 and J usage is TRBJ2-5; D is ambiguous. Germline V gene sequence: CDR1 SGHNT, CDR2 YENEEA. Trimming removed 6 bases from V and 1 base from J, with 18 bases in between. The CDR3 covers 16 residues. CDR3 DNA: TGTGCCAGCAGTCCTCTTACCGACACCTTCCAAGAGACCCAGTACTTC. Translation gives CASSPLTDTFQETQYF.

The chain joins TRBV6-4 to TRBJ1-5, with TRBD1 as a possible D gene (6 bases). The CDR3 loop spans 20 amino acids. V was cut by 4 bases and J by 0 bases, with 25 bases left in between. In germline, CDR1 is MRHNA, CDR2 SNTAGT. The CDR3 sequence: CASSGLRAYRVPYSNQPQHF. CDR3 bases: TGTGCCAGCAGTGGCTTACGCGCCTACAGGGTACCCTATAGCAATCAGCCCCAGCATTTT.

This chain connects TRBV4-1 to TRBJ2-1; the D is unclear. The V gene lost 4 bases and the J gene lost 0 bases, with 10 bases spanning the gap. This CDR3 spans 15 amino acids. CDR1 MGHRA and CDR2 YSYEKL come from the germline V gene. DNA for the CDR3: TGCGCCAGCAGCCCCACCCGGAGCTCCTACAATGAGCAGTTCTTC. Amino acid sequence: CASSPTRSSYNEQFF.

The rearrangement uses TRBV28 and TRBJ2-5, with TRBD2 matching over 9 bases. This CDR3 spans 14 amino acids. The germline V gene encodes CDR1 MDHEN and CDR2 SYDVKM. V shed 2 bases and J 5 bases; nucleotides not matched to a gene: 3. The CDR3 DNA reads as TGTGCCAGCAGTTTAGAGCGGGAGGTGGAGACCCAGTACTTC. Amino acid sequence: CASSLEREVETQYF. Together with reference TRBV28 and TRBJ2-5, the CDR3 gives the full variable domain: DVKVTQSSRYLVKRTGEKVFLECVQDMDHENMFWYRQDPGLGLRLIYFSYDVKMKEKGDIPEGYSVSREKKERFSLILESASTNQTSMYLCASSLEREVETQYFGPGTRLLVL.

This rearrangement joins TRBV4-2 to TRBJ2-5; 8 bases fit TRBD2. The CDR3 runs 15 residues. From germline, CDR1 is LGHNA and CDR2 YNFKEQ. V lost 2 bases to trimming and J lost 1 base; unmatched junction nucleotides: 3. The CDR3 sequence: CASSQLTSGQETQYF. The CDR3 coding sequence is TGTGCCAGCAGCCAACTTACTAGCGGCCAAGAGACCCAGTACTTC.

A single count supports this clone. V usage is TRBV7-2 and J usage is TRBJ1-2; TRBD1 might be the D (6 bases). Germline-derived CDR1 and CDR2 are SGHTA and FQGNSA. This CDR3 spans 13 amino acids. Trimming stripped 5 bases from V and 8 bases from J, with 15 bases between. CDR3 sequence reads: CASSLLDSAGYTF. The CDR3 coding sequence is TGTGCCAGCAGCCTATTGGACAGTGCCGGCTACACCTTC.

This clone has only one observation. The rearrangement uses TRBV27 and TRBJ2-2; D perhaps matches TRBD2 (6 bases). Germline V CDR1 and CDR2: MNHEY, SMNVEV (reference sequence). V was cut by 0 bases and J by 2 bases, with 10 bases left in between. The CDR3 sequence is 16 residues long. CDR3 region: CASSLSPGVNTGELFF. The CDR3 DNA reads as TGTGCCAGCAGTTTATCGCCGGGGGTCAACACCGGGGAGCTGTTTTTT.

Here the CDR3 reads CASSTRTGGETQYF. CDR3 nucleotides: TGTGCCAGCAGCACCCGGACAGGGGGGGAGACCCAGTACTTC. The V call is TRBV13, the J call TRBJ2-5; 10 positions agree with TRBD1. Losses at the gene ends were 5 bases for V and 5 bases for J; bases not matched to a gene: 5. The CDR3 sequence is 14 residues long. Looked up from germline, CDR1 is PRHDT and CDR2 is FYEKMQ (reference sequence).

The sample holds one count of this clone. The J gene is TRBJ2-7, the V gene TRBV5-4; TRBD2 aligns across 9 bases. In germline, CDR1 is SGHNT, CDR2 YYREEE (reference sequence). The CDR3 is 16 residues long. The ends lost 6 bases at V and 7 bases at J; junction bases unmatched: 17. The CDR3 spells CASTKEPIAGVSEQYF. The DNA for the CDR3 is TGTGCCAGCACCAAGGAGCCAATAGCGGGAGTTAGTGAGCAGTACTTC.

The J gene is TRBJ2-1, the V gene TRBV27; D gene uncertain. The CDR3 is 13 amino acids. Trimming left V 3 bases short and J 4 bases short, with 7 bases between. Germline V gene sequence: CDR1 MNHEY, CDR2 SMNVEV (reference sequence). The CDR3 coding sequence is TGTGCCAGCAGTTTTTCCCGGTACAATGAGCAGTTCTTC. Translated: CASSFSRYNEQFF.

This sequence joins TRBV5-1 and TRBJ2-7; tentative D call: TRBD1 (6 bases). This CDR3 region has 13 residues. The V gene lost 4 bases and the J gene lost 7 bases, with 15 bases spanning the gap. Germline CDR1 reads SGHRS; CDR2 reads YFSETQ. The CDR3: CASSLQSQGEQYF. In DNA form, the CDR3 reads TGCGCCAGCAGCCTCCAATCCCAGGGGGAGCAGTACTTC.

The chain uses TRBV9 and TRBJ2-5; tentative D call: TRBD1 (5 bases). Germline CDR1 is SGDLS and CDR2 is YYNGEE. The CDR3 runs 15 residues. The V and J ends lost 4 bases and 7 bases respectively, with 20 bases between them. The CDR3 nucleotides read TGTGCCAGCAGCCCGAGCCTCGTAGGGGTTGGGACCCAGTACTTC. Translation: CASSPSLVGVGTQYF.

With respect to this clone: The same CDR3 is also encoded by other DNA sequences in this sample. This chain joins TRBV6-5 and TRBJ1-5, with 9 nucleotides matching TRBD1. Germline V gives CDR1 MNHEY, CDR2 SVGAGI. V was clipped by 0 bases and J by 7 bases; unmatched bases: 4. This CDR3 contains 15 residues. This CDR3 is CASSYSQGAGQPQHF. In nucleotides, the CDR3 is TGTGCCAGCAGTTACTCACAGGGGGCTGGACAGCCCCAGCATTTT.

As concerns this clone: Other DNA sequences in this specimen translate into the identical CDR3. The chain has TRBV9 and TRBJ2-1; D possibly corresponds to TRBD2 (6 bases). Germline lookup yields CDR1 SGDLS and CDR2 YYNGEE. The V end lost 1 base, the J end lost 10 bases, and 9 bases lay between the germline ends. CDR3 length: 12 residues. The CDR3 sequence: CASSVRRGEQFF. DNA of the CDR3: TGTGCCAGCAGCGTAAGGCGGGGCGAGCAGTTCTTC.

The chain combines TRBV7-6 with TRBJ2-3, with 11 bases aligning to TRBD2. The junction had 7 bases not matched to a gene; V was cut back by 5 bases and J by 3 bases. Germline V gives CDR1 SGHVS, CDR2 FNYEAQ. The CDR3 loop spans 16 amino acids. CDR3 sequence: CASSPIAGGFTDTQYF. Written as DNA, the CDR3 is TGTGCCAGCAGCCCCATAGCGGGAGGGTTTACAGATACGCAGTATTTT.